This TCR beta chain was sequenced during a study of cytotoxic CD8 clonotypes in ibrutinib-treated CLL. Study overall: Of the patients, 11 were relapsed/refractory, some 15 treatment-naive and around 17 IGHV unmutated. Response samples were drawn at a median of about twelve months of treatment, range 6 to 36.

This clone was recorded a few times. The antigen is unknown. Assay used: immunoSEQ multiplex PCR; TCRdb lists only in-frame clones, some missing. The sample consists of 45,000 to 50,000 clones, roughly 57% of them appearing once. Regarding the study as a whole: Clonality went up at ibrutinib response and then declined back toward baseline at progression. Samples from sustained-remission and progressing patients were taken at different times.

The CDR3 contains 14 residues. Germline loops: CDR1 WNHNN, CDR2 SYGVQD (reference sequence). Trimming left V 6 bases short and J 0 bases short, with 11 bases between. The starting material was PBMCs, obtained after 12 months of ibrutinib treatment. This TCR was recovered from a human donor with chronic lymphocytic leukemia. The chain employs TRBV10-1 and TRBJ2-5, with D possibly TRBD2 on 5 matching bases. CDR3 loop: CASRYPGNQETQYF. The CDR3 DNA sequence: TGCGCCAGCAGGTACCCGGGAAACCAAGAGACCCAGTACTTC.